This T cell receptor (beta chain) originates from a study of shared clonotypes between healthy human individuals. The CDR3 extends over 13 amino acids. V was shortened by 4 bases and J by 3 bases, with 9 bases between the two germline ends. Germline V gene data show CDR1 as KGHSH and CDR2 as LQKENI. Assay used: immunoSEQ multiplex PCR; TCRdb lists only in-frame clones, some missing. The profile shows around 100,000 clones, less than 75% of them singletons. The sequence came from a woman in her twenties or thirties in good health. The sequenced sample was memory CD8+ T cells sorted from blood. Noted subset: CD45RO+ cells pooled with CCR7-negative TemRA cells. The J gene is TRBJ1-1, the V gene TRBV18; D unresolved. The CDR3 region has the DNA TGTGCCAGCTCACGAGACCGATACACTGAAGCTTTCTTT. Translating gives CASSRDRYTEAFF. The whole variable domain, remainder taken from reference TRBV18 and TRBJ1-1, is NAGVMQNPRHLVRRRGQEARLRCSPMKGHSHVYWYRQLPEEGLKFMVYLQKENIIDESGMPKERFSAEFPKEGPSILRIQQVVRGDSAAYFCASSRDRYTEAFFGQGTRLTVV.